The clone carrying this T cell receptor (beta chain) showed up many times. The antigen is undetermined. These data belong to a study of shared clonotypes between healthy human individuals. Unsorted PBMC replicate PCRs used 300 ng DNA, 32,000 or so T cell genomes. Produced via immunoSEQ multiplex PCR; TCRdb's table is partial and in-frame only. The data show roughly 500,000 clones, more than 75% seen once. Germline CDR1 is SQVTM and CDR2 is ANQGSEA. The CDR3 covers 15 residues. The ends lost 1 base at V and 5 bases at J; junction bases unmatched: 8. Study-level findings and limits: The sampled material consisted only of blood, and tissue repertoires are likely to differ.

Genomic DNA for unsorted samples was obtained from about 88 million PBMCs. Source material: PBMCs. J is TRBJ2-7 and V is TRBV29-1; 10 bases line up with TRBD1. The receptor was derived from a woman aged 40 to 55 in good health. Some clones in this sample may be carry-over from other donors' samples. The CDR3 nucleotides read TGCAGCGTTGAAGCCCGGGACAGGGGTTTCAACGAGCAGTACTTC. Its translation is CSVEARDRGFNEQYF.